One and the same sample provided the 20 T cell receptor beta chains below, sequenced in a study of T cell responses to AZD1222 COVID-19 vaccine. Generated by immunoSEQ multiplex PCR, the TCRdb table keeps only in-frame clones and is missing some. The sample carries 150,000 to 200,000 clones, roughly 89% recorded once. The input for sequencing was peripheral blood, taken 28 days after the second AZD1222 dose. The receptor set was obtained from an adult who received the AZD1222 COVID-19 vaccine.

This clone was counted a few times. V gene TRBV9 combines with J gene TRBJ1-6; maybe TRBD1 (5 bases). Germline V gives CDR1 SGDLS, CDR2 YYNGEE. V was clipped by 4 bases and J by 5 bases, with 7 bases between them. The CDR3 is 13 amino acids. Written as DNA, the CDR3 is TGTGCCAGCAGCTGGGGGGATAATTCACCCCTCCACTTT. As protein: CASSWGDNSPLHF.

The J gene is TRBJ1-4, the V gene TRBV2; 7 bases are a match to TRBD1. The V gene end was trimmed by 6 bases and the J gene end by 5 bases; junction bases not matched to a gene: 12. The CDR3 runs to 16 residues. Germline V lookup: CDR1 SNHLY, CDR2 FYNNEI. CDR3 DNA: TGTGCCAGCAGAAGAGAGACAGGGAAGGTCAATGAAAAACTGTTTTTT. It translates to CASRRETGKVNEKLFF.

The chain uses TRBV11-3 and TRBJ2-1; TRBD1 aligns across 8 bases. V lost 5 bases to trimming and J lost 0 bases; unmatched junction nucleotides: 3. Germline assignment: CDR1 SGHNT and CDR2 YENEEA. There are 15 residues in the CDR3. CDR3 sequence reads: CASSRDRGSYNEQFF. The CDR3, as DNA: TGTGCCAGCAGCCGCGACAGGGGCTCCTACAATGAGCAGTTCTTC.

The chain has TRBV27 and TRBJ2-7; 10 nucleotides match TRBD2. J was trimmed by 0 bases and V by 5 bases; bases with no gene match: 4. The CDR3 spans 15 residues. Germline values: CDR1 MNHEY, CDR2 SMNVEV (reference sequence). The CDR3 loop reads CASSRSSGSSYEQYF. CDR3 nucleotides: TGTGCCAGCAGTCGATCTAGCGGGAGCTCCTACGAGCAGTACTTC.

The chain's CDR3 is CASKYPGGNNSPLHF. The DNA of the CDR3 is TGTGCCAGCAAATACCCGGGGGGCAACAATTCACCCCTCCACTTT. The chain couples TRBV27 to TRBJ1-6, with D possibly matching TRBD1 (6 bases). This CDR3 region has 15 residues. Germline CDR1 reads MNHEY; CDR2 reads SMNVEV (reference sequence). Trimming stripped 7 bases from V and 7 bases from J, with 17 bases between.

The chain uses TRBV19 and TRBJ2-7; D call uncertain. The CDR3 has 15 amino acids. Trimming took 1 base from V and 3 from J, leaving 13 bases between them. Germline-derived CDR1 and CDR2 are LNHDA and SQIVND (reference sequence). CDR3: CASSIAPSRRYEQYF. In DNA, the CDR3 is TGTGCCAGTAGTATAGCCCCCAGCAGGCGCTACGAGCAGTACTTC.

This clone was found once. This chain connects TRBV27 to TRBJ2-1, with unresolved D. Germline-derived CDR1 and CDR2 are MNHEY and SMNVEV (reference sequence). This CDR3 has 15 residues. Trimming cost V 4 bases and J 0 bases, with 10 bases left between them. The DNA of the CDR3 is TGTGCCAGCAGTTGGTCGGGTAGCTCCTACAATGAGCAGTTCTTC. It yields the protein CASSWSGSSYNEQFF.

The CDR3 DNA sequence: TGTGCCATCAGTAGGACTAGCGGGGGGTACGCGAACACCGGGGAGCTGTTTTTT. Its translation is CAISRTSGGYANTGELFF. This chain links TRBV10-3 with TRBJ2-2, with 14 bases matching TRBD2. V shed 5 bases, J shed 0 bases, and the junction held 5 bases outside the gene matches. CDR3 length equals 18 residues. Germline V gives CDR1 ENHRY, CDR2 SYGVKD.

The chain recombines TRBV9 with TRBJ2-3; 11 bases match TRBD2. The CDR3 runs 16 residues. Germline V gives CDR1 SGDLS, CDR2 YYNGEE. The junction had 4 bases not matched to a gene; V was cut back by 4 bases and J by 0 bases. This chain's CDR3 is CASSTSSGGSTDTQYF. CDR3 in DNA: TGTGCCAGCAGCACCTCTAGCGGGGGGAGCACAGATACGCAGTATTTT.

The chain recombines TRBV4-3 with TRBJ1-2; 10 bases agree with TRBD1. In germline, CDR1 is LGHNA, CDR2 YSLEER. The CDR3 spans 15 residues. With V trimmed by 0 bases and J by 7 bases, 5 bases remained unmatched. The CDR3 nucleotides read TGCGCCAGCAGCCAAGATAGGGGACAGGGGACTGGCTACACCTTC. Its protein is CASSQDRGQGTGYTF.

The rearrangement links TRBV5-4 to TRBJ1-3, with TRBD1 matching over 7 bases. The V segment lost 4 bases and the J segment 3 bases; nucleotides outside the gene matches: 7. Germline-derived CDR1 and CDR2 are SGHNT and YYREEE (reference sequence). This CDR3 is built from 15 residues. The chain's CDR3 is CASSPDRIIGNTIYF. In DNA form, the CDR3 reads TGTGCCAGCAGCCCGGACAGGATAATTGGAAACACCATATATTTT. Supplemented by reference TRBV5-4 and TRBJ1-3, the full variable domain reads ETGVTQSPTHLIKTRGQQVTLRCSSQSGHNTVSWYQQALGQGPQFIFQYYREEENGRGNFPPRFSGLQFPNYSSELNVNALELDDSALYLCASSPDRIIGNTIYFGEGSWLTVV.

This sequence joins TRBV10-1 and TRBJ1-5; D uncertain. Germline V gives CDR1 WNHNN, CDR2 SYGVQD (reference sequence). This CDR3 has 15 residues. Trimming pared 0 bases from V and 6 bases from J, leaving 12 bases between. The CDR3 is CASSESTGPGQPQHF. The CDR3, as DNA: TGCGCCAGCAGTGAGTCGACGGGTCCGGGTCAGCCCCAGCATTTT.

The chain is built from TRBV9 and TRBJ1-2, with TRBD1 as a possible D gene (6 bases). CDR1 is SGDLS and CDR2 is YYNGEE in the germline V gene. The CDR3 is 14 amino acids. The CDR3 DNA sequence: TGTGCAGACGTACCGTCACAGGGCGGAGTCGGCTACACCTTC. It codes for CADVPSQGGVGYTF.

CDR3 nucleotides: TGTGCCAGCAGTGACGACGGCCGGGAGCAGTACTTC. Translated, it gives CASSDDGREQYF. V and J are TRBV6-4 and TRBJ2-7; no definite D call. Germline V gene lookup returns CDR1 MRHNA and CDR2 SNTAGT. The CDR3 length is 12 residues. Trimming took off 2 bases at V and 7 bases at J, with 9 bases between the two ends.

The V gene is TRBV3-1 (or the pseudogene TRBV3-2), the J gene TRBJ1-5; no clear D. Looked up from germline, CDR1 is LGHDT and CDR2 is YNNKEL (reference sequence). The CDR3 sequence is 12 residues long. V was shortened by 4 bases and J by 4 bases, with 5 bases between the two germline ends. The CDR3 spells CASSLRNQPQHF. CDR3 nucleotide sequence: TGTGCCAGCAGCCTCAGGAATCAGCCCCAGCATTTT.

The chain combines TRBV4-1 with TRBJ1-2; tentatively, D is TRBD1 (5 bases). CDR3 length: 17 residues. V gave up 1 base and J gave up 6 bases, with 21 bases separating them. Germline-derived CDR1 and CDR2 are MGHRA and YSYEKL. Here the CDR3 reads CASSQVNFLGPRDGYTF. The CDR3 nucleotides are TGCGCCAGCAGCCAAGTAAACTTTTTGGGGCCGAGGGATGGCTACACCTTC.

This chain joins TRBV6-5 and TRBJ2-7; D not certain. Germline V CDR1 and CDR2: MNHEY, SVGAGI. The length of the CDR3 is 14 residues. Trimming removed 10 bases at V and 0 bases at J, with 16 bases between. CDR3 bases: TGTGCCACCGGAGTGAACCCTGACTCCTACGAGCAGTACTTC. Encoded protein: CATGVNPDSYEQYF.

The CDR3 region is CASSFGGPGELFF. In nucleotides, the CDR3 is TGCGCCAGCAGCTTCGGAGGTCCCGGGGAGCTGTTTTTT. The rearrangement joins TRBV5-1 to TRBJ2-2, with D tentatively TRBD2 (5 bases). Germline CDR1 is SGHRS and CDR2 is YFSETQ. The CDR3 is 13 amino acids. V lost 2 bases, J lost 6 bases, and 8 bases lay in between.

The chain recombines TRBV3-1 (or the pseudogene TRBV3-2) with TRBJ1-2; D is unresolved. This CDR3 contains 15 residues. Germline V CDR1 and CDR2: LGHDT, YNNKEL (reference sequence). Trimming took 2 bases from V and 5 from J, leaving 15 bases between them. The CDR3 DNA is TGTGCCAGCAGCCAACTTCCGGGAACGCGTTATGGCTACACCTTC. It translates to CASSQLPGTRYGYTF.

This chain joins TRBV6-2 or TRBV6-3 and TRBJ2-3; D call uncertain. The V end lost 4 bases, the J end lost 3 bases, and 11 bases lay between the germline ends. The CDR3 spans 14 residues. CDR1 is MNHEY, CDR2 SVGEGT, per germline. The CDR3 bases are TGTGCCAGCAGTTCGGTTTATGAGACAGATACGCAGTATTTT. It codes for CASSSVYETDTQYF.